Below, one TCR beta chain is given with its context. It lacks a known antigen. No per-base quality is available; no much larger clone lies one base away. The record originates from a study of cytomegalovirus exposure and HLA in healthy donors (dated by TCRdb to 2016 to 2017). Context from the whole study: The 670 or so repertoires of the first cohort and the 110 or so validation repertoires were produced on the same platform, according to a later analysis. The study aimed to test whether signatures of past pathogen exposure could be identified by cataloging public T cell receptors. A separate validation cohort of 100 to 150 different subjects was used in addition to the approximately 700-subject first cohort. To predict cytomegalovirus infection status, the study brought together high-throughput TCR immunosequencing, statistical association of individual TCRs with disease status, and machine learning.

Broad study findings and their caveats: Cytomegalovirus status was reported to be diagnosed by the classifier with high specificity and sensitivity in both the original and validation cohorts. The study gave a list of 150 to 200 TCR beta chains associated with cytomegalovirus. A later analysis had no HLA typing for the validation cohort, so co-occurrence there was scored across all 120 repertoires. A few of the identified cytomegalovirus-associated TCR beta chains were confirmed in vitro to be specific for cytomegalovirus antigens. It was suggested by the authors that the approach could potentially be generalized to other disease states and immunological phenotypes. Across donors, most TCR sequences were observed very rarely, whereas some public TCRs were present in many individuals. Of the cluster scores, around 95% were above 0 in a later analysis, which found that TCRs clustered in the first cohort also tended to co-occur in the 90 to 150 validation repertoires.

Library preparation used the immunoSEQ multiplex PCR assay. From the authors' description of their analysis: A statistical classification framework was built for diagnosing cytomegalovirus status from the catalog of TCR beta chain sequences. TCRdb took this table from immuneACCESS and kept in-frame rearrangements with V and J called. Such tables lack part of the clones; where checked against another copy, unresolved V genes explain under half of the gap, and the rest is unexplained. V and J calls and clone size are as listed in that table; D and trimming were resolved from the DNA. The sample records tens of thousands of clones, approximately 94% of which are singletons. The ten largest clones take up approximately 1% of the sample. Donors formed part of the validation cohort, which comprised approximately 130 subjects and was distinct from the first cohort of under 800 subjects. Trimming removed 6 bases from V and 5 bases from J; the gene matches leave 10 bases unexplained. CDR1 and CDR2 are read off the germline V gene as KGHSH and LQKENI. Counted from cysteine to phenylalanine, this CDR3 has 15 amino acids. The kept DNA is CDR3 alone, 45 bases in frame from the first base.

The rearrangement combines TRBV18 with TRBJ2-7, with 10 bases matching TRBD2. The receptor was derived from a woman in her twenties or thirties in good health and CMV-seropositive. Sample: PBMCs. The sequence in DNA is TGTGCCAGCTCCATTAGCGGGAGGACTCTGGACGAGCAGTACTTC. It translates to CASSISGRTLDEQYF.